This T cell receptor beta chain was sequenced during a study of shared clonotypes between healthy human individuals. The study's findings and limits: Measured sharing among donors was expected to vary with sequencing depth.

On this clone itself: The antigen remains unidentified.

With 6 bases removed from V and 4 bases from J, the gap between germline ends came to 9 bases. CDR1 and CDR2 (germline): DFQATT, SNEGSKA (reference sequence). The CDR3 is 11 residues long. Profiled with immunoSEQ multiplex PCR; TCRdb holds only in-frame clones, not every one. The table shows 530,000 or so clones, with over 75% occurring only once. The receptor was derived from a middle-aged woman in good health. Some clones in this sample may be carry-over from other donors' samples. The sample comprised PBMCs. The genes are TRBV20-1 and TRBJ1-1; TRBD1 is a possible D gene (5 bases). The CDR3 nucleotides read TGCAGTGCCAGGGCGGGCACTGAAGCTTTCTTT. Its translation: CSARAGTEAFF.